This TCR beta chain was captured in a study of CD4 and CD8 cells across lung adenocarcinoma regions. This clonotype was recorded a few times. The patients had localized lung adenocarcinoma, a non-small cell subtype. With 0 bases clipped from V and 0 bases from J, the junction kept 6 bases outside the gene matches. The CDR3 totals 17 residues. The germline gives CDR1 SGHNT, CDR2 YYREEE (reference sequence). One entry per CDR3 protein results from TCRdb running MiXCR on the PCR reads. Of around 3,300 distinct CDR3 sequences in the sample, roughly 64% were seen once. Sequenced sample: CD4+ T cells from the margin of a lung tumor. The chain joins TRBV5-4 to TRBJ2-5; 9 positions match TRBD1. This sequence was found in a female donor with lung adenocarcinoma. The CD4 and CD8 labels of this study may be unreliable. The CDR3: CASSLADRGLYQETQYF. Written as DNA, the CDR3 is TGTGCCAGCAGCTTGGCGGACAGGGGCTTGTACCAAGAGACCCAGTACTTC.